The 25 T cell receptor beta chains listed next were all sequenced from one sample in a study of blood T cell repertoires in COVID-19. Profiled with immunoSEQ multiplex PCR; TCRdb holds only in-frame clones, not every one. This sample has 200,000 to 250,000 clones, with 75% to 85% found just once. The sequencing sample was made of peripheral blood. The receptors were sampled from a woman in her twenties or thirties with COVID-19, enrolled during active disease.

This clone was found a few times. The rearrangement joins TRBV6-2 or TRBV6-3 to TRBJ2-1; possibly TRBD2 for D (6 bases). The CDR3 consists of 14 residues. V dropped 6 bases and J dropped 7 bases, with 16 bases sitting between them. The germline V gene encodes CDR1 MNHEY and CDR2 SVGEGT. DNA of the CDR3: TGTGCCAGCAGCCCGAAATTGGAGGGTAATGAGCAGTTCTTC. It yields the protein CASSPKLEGNEQFF.

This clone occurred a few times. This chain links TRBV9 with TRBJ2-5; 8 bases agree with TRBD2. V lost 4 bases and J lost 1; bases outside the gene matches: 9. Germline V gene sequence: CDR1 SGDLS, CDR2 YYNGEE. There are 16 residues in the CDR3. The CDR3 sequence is CASSPRVAGLQETQYF. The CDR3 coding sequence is TGTGCCAGCAGCCCCCGGGTAGCGGGGCTCCAAGAGACCCAGTACTTC.

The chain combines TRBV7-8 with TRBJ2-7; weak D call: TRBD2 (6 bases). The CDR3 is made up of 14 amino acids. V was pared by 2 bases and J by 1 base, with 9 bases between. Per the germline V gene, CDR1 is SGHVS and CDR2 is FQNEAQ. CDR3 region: CASSLSGDSYEQYF. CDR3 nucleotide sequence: TGTGCCAGCAGCTTATCGGGGGATTCCTACGAGCAGTACTTC.

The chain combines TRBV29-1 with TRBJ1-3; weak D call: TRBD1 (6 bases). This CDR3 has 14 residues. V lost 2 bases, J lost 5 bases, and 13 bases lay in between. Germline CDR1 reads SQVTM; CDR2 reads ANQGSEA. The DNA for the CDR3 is TGCAGCGTTGAAAGGGCCCAGGGGAGAAACACCATATATTTT. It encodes CSVERAQGRNTIYF.

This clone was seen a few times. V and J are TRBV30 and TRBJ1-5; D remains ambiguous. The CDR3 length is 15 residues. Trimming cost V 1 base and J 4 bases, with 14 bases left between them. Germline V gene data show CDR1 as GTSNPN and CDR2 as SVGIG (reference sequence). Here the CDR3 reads CAWSGGWASNQPQHF. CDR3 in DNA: TGTGCCTGGAGTGGCGGGTGGGCCAGTAATCAGCCCCAGCATTTT.

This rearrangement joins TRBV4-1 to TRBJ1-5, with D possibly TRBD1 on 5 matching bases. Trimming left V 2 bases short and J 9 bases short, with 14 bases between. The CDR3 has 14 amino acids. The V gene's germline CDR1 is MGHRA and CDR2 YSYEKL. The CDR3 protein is CASSQTGERRPQHF. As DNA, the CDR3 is TGCGCCAGCAGCCAAACAGGCGAGAGGCGGCCCCAGCATTTT.

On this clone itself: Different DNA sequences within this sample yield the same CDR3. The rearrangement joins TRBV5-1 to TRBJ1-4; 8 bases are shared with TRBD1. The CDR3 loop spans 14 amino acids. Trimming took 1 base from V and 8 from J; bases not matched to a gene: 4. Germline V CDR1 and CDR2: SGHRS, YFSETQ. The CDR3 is CASSLSGGNEKLFF. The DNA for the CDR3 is TGCGCCAGCAGCTTGTCAGGGGGCAACGAAAAACTGTTTTTT. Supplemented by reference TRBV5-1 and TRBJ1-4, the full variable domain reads KAGVTQTPRYLIKTRGQQVTLSCSPISGHRSVSWYQQTPGQGLQFLFEYFSETQRNKGNFPGRFSGRQFSNSRSEMNVSTLELGDSALYLCASSLSGGNEKLFFGSGTQLSVL.

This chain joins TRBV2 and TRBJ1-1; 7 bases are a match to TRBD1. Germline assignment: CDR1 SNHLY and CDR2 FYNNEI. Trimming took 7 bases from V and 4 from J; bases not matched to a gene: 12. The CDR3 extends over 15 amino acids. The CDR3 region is CASKKSQGFATEAFF. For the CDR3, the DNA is TGTGCCAGCAAGAAATCACAGGGGTTTGCCACTGAAGCTTTCTTT.

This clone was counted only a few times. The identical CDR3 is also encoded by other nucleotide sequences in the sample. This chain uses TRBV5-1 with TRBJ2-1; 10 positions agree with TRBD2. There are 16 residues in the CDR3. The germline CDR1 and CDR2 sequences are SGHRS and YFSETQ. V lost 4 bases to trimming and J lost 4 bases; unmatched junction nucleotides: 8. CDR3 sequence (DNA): TGCGCCAGCAGCCCCTCTCGGACTAGCGGTTACAATGAGCAGTTCTTC. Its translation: CASSPSRTSGYNEQFF.

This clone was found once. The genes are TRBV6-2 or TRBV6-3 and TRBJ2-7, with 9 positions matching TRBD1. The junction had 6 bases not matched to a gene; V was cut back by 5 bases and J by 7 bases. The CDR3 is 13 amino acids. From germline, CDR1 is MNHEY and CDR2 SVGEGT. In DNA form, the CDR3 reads TGTGCCAGCAGTCAGGGGACAGGGATTGAGCAGTACTTC. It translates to CASSQGTGIEQYF.

CDR3 region: CASSLGLATQETQYF. In nucleotides, the CDR3 is TGTGCCAGCAGCTTGGGACTAGCGACCCAAGAGACCCAGTACTTC. This chain joins TRBV7-3 and TRBJ2-5; TRBD2 aligns across 10 bases. Germline loops: CDR1 SGHTA, CDR2 FQGTGA. This CDR3 spans 15 amino acids. V was clipped by 3 bases and J by 1 base; unmatched bases: 2. Using reference TRBV7-3 and TRBJ2-5 for the parts outside the CDR3, the full variable domain is GAGVSQTPSNKVTEKGKYVELRCDPISGHTALYWYRQSLGQGPEFLIYFQGTGAADDSGLPNDRFFAVRPEGSVSTLKIQRTERGDSAVYLCASSLGLATQETQYFGPGTRLLVL.

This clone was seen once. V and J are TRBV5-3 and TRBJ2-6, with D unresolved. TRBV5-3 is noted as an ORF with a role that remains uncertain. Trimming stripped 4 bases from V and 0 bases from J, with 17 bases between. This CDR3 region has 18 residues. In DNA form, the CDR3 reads TGTGCCAGAAGCCCGTTTCGGGTCACCTTCTCTGGGGCCAACGTCCTGACTTTC. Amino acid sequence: CARSPFRVTFSGANVLTF.

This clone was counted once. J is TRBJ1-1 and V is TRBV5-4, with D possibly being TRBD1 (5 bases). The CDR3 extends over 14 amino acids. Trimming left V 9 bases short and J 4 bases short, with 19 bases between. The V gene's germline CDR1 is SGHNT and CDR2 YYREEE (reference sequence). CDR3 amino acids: CATGSMGGSTEAFF. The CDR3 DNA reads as TGTGCCACCGGCTCAATGGGGGGTAGCACTGAAGCTTTCTTT. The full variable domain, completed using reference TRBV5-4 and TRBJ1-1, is ETGVTQSPTHLIKTRGQQVTLRCSSQSGHNTVSWYQQALGQGPQFIFQYYREEENGRGNFPPRFSGLQFPNYSSELNVNALELDDSALYLCATGSMGGSTEAFFGQGTRLTVV.

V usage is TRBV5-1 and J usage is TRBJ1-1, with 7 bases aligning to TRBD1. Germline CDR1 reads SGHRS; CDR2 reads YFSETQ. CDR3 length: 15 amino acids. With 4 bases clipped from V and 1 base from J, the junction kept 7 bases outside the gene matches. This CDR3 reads CASSLLWTGNTEAFF. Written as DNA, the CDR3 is TGCGCCAGCAGCCTCCTCTGGACAGGGAACACTGAAGCTTTCTTT.

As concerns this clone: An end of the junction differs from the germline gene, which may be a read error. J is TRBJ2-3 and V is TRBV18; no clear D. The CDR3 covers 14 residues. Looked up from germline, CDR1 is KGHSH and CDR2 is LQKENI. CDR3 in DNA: TGTGCCAGCGCACCTTCAGCAGGCCCCGATACGCAGTATTTT. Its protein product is CASAPSAGPDTQYF.

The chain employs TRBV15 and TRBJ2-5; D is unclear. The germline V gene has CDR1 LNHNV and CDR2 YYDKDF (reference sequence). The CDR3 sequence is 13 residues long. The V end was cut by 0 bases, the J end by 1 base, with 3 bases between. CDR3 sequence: CATSRDLQETQYF. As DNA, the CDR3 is TGTGCCACCAGCAGAGATCTCCAAGAGACCCAGTACTTC.

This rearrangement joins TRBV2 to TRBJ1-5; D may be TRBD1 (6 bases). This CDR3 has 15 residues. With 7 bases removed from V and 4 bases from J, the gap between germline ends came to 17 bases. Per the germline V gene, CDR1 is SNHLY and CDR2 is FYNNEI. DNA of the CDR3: TGTGCCAGCACTCTGGGCAGGGGAGGGAATCAGCCCCAGCATTTT. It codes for CASTLGRGGNQPQHF. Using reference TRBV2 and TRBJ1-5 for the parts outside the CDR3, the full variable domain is EPEVTQTPSHQVTQMGQEVILRCVPISNHLYFYWYRQILGQKVEFLVSFYNNEISEKSEIFDDQFSVERPDGSNFTLKIRSTKLEDSAMYFCASTLGRGGNQPQHFGDGTRLSIL.

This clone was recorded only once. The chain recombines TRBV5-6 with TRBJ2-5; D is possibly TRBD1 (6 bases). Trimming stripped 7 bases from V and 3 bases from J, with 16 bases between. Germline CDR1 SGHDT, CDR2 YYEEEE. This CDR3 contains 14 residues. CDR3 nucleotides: TGTGCCAGCCAGGGGCCCAGGGGAAAAGAGACCCAGTACTTC. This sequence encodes CASQGPRGKETQYF.

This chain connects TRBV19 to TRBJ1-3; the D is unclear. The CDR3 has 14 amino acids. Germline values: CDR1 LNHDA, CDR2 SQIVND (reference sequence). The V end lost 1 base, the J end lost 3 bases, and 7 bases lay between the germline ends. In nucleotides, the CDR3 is TGTGCCAGTAGTATAGGATCTATTGGAAACACCATATATTTT. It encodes CASSIGSIGNTIYF.

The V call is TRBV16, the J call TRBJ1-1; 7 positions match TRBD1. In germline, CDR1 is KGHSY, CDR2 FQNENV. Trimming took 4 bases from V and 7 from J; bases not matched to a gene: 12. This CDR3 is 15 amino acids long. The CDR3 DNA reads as TGTGCCAGCAGCCGTCGCCCCCAGGGGGACTTTGAAGCTTTCTTT. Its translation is CASSRRPQGDFEAFF. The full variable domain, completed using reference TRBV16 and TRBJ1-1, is GEEVAQTPKHLVRGEGQKAKLYCAPIKGHSYVFWYQQVLKNEFKFLISFQNENVFDETGMPKERFSAKCLPNSPCSLEIQATKLEDSAVYFCASSRRPQGDFEAFFGQGTRLTVV.

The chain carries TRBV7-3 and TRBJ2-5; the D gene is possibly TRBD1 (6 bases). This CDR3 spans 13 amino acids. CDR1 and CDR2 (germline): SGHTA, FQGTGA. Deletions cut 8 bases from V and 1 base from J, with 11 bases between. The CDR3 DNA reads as TGTGCCAGCTCCACAGGGTCCCAAGAGACCCAGTACTTC. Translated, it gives CASSTGSQETQYF.

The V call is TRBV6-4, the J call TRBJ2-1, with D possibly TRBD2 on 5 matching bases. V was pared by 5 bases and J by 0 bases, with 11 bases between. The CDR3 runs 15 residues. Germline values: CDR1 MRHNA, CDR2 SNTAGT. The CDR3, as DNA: TGTGCCAGCAGTCAGGAGGTAGCCTCCTACAATGAGCAGTTCTTC. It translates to CASSQEVASYNEQFF.

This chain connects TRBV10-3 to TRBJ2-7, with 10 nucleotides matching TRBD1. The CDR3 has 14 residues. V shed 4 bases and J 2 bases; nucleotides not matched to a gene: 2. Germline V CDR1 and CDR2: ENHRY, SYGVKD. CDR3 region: CAISAGQGTYEQYF. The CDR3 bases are TGTGCCATCAGTGCGGGACAGGGGACCTACGAGCAGTACTTC.

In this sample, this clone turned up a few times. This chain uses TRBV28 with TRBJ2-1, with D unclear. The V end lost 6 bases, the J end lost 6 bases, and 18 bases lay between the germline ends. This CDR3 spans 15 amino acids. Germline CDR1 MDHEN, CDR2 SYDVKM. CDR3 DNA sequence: TGTGCCAGCAGCCTAGATGGCGGCTATCGCAATGAGCAGTTCTTC. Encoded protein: CASSLDGGYRNEQFF.

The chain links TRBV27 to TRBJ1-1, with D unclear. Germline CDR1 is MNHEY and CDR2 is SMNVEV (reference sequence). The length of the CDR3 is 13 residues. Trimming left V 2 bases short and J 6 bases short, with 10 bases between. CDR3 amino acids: CASSLGGSPEAFF. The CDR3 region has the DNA TGTGCCAGCAGTTTAGGAGGGTCTCCTGAAGCTTTCTTT.